This TCR beta chain originates from a study of persistence of HIV-infected CD4 T cells. General study findings and limits: Antigen-responding cells were enriched for degenerate expanded CDR3beta sequences.

V shed 2 bases and J shed 3 bases, with 8 bases lying between them. Looked up from germline, CDR1 is LGHDT and CDR2 is YNNKEL (reference sequence). The CDR3 runs to 13 residues. The libraries were made with immunoSEQ version 4 in survey mode. The assay was immunoSEQ multiplex PCR, and TCRdb's table has in-frame clones only and misses some. Seen here are roughly 35,000 clones, around 90% observed once, and the top ten hold about 1.3%. This nonspecific control used anti-CD3/anti-CD28 bead stimulation of CD4+ T cells. CD4+ T cells upregulating both CD40 ligand and CD69 were sorted as responding cells. With regard to this clone: Its antigen is unknown.

The source of this sequence is an adult man with HIV who was CMV-seropositive. This specimen consisted of CD4+ T cells sorted from PBMCs after approximately 19-hour stimulation, obtained from a patient who received antiretroviral therapy. The V and J genes are TRBV3-1 (or the pseudogene TRBV3-2) and TRBJ2-7; no reliable D call. This CDR3 is CASSQLISYEQYF. The CDR3 bases are TGTGCCAGCAGCCAACTTATCAGCTACGAGCAGTACTTC.